The following is a T cell receptor beta chain sequence with its context. PCR primers comprised 60 Vbeta and 13 Jbeta primers. Data came from immunoSEQ multiplex PCR; TCRdb stores just in-frame clones and leaves some out. The sample has roughly 100,000 clones; around 70% are singletons. This sample was included in a study of cytomegalovirus exposure and HLA in healthy donors. This CDR3 contains 15 residues. CDR1 ENHRY and CDR2 SYGVKD come from the germline V gene. The V gene end was trimmed by 5 bases and the J gene end by 4 bases; junction bases not matched to a gene: 6. Source material: PBMCs. The source of this sequence is a man in his forties in good health and CMV-seropositive. This chain links TRBV10-3 with TRBJ2-5; 11 bases align to TRBD2. The CDR3 DNA is TGTGCCATCAGTCCGACTAGCGGGACGGGAGAGACCCAGTACTTC. Its protein is CAISPTSGTGETQYF.